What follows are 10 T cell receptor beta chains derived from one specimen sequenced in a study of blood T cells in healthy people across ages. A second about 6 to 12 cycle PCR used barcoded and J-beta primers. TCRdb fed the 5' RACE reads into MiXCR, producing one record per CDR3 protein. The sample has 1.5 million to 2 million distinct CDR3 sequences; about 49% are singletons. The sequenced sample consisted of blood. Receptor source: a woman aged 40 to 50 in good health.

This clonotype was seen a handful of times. CDR3: CASSQSNRQGGTEAFF. The DNA for the CDR3 is TGTGCCAGCAGCCAATCTAATCGCCAGGGCGGCACTGAAGCTTTCTTT. This chain uses TRBV16 with TRBJ1-1; a possible D gene is TRBD1 (5 bases). Germline-derived CDR1 and CDR2 are KGHSY and FQNENV. Deletions cut 0 bases from V and 4 bases from J, with 15 bases between. The CDR3 sequence is 16 residues long.

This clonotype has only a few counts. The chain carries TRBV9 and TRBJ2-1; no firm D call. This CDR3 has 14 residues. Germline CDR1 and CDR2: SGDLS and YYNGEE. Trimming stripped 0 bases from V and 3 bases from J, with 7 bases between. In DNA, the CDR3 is TGTGCCAGCAGCGTAGCCGCAGACTACAATGAGCAGTTCTTC. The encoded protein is CASSVAADYNEQFF.

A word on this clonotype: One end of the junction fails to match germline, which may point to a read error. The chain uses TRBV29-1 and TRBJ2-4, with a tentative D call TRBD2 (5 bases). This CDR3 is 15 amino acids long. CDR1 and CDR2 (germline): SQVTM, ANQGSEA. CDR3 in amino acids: CSVIQPNLAKNIEYF. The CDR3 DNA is TGCAGCGTTATACAGCCGAATCTAGCCAAAAACATTGAGTACTTC.

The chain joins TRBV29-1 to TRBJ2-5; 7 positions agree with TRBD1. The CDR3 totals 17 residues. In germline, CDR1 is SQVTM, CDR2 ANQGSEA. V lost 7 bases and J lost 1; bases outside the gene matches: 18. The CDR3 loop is CSARLRRDSSFQETQYF. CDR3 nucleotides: TGCAGCGCGCGCCTTCGAAGGGACAGTAGCTTCCAAGAGACCCAGTACTTC. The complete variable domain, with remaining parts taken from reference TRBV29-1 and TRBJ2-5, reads SAVISQKPSRDICQRGTSLTIQCQVDSQVTMMFWYRQQPGQSLTLIATANQGSEATYESGFVIDKFPISRPNLTFSTLTVSNMSPEDSSIYLCSARLRRDSSFQETQYFGPGTRLLVL.

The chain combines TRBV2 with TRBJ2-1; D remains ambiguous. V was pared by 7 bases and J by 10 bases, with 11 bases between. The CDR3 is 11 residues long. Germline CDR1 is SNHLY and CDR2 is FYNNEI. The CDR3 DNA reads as TGTGCCAGCATGGAAGAGTACGAGCAGTTCTTC. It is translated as CASMEEYEQFF.

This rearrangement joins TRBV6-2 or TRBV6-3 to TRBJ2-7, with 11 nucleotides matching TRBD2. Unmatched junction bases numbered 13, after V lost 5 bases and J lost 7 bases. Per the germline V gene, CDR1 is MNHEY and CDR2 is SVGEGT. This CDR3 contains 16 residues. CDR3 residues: CASSNRPSGGRNEQYF. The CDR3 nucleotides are TGTGCCAGCAGTAATCGCCCTAGCGGGGGGCGAAATGAGCAGTACTTC.

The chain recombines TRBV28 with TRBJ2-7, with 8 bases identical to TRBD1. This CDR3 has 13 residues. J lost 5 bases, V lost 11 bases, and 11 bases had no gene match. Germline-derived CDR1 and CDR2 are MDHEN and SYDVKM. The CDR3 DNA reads TGTGCCGCTGCTGACAGGGGAGTAAACGAGCAGTACTTC. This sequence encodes CAAADRGVNEQYF.

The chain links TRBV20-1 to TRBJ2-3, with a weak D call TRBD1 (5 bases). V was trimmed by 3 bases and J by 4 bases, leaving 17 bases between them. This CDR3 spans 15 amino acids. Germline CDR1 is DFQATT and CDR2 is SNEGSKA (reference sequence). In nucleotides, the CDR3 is TGCAGTGCTAGCAAAGGACACGATACGGCAGATACGCAGTATTTT. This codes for CSASKGHDTADTQYF.

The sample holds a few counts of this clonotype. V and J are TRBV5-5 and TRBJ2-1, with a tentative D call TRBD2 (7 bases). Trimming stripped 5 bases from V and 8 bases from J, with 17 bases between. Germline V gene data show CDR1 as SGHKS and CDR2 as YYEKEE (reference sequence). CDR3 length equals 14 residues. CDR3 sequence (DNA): TGTGCCAGCAGTGGGGGGGGCGCGTGGGATGAGCAGTTCTTC. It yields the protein CASSGGGAWDEQFF.

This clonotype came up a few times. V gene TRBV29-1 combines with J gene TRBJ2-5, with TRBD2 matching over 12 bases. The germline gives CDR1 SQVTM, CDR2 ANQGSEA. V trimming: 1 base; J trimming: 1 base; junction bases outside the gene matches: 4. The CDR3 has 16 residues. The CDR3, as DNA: TGCAGCGTTGAAGGACTAGCGGGGGATGTCCAAGAGACCCAGTACTTC. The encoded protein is CSVEGLAGDVQETQYF. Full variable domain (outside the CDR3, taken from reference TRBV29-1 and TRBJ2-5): SAVISQKPSRDICQRGTSLTIQCQVDSQVTMMFWYRQQPGQSLTLIATANQGSEATYESGFVIDKFPISRPNLTFSTLTVSNMSPEDSSIYLCSVEGLAGDVQETQYFGPGTRLLVL.